This T cell receptor (beta chain) was recorded in a study of control samples from healthy donors and cancer patients. The CDR3 is 14 amino acids. V dropped 5 bases and J dropped 3 bases, with 13 bases sitting between them. Germline V gene data show CDR1 as LGHDT and CDR2 as YNNKEL (reference sequence). Data came from immunoSEQ multiplex PCR; TCRdb stores just in-frame clones and leaves some out. The data contain about 40,000 clones, approximately 87% of them singletons. V is TRBV3-1 (or the pseudogene TRBV3-2) and J is TRBJ1-2; D is unclear. Sequencing was carried out using PBMCs. The receptor's source is a woman aged 55-69 years with lung cancer. The CDR3 spells CASSREELDYGYTF. The CDR3 DNA sequence: TGTGCCAGCAGCAGGGAAGAGCTGGACTATGGCTACACCTTC.